Listed below are T cell receptor beta chains from one sample, sequenced in a study of radiation and T cells in renal cell carcinoma. The method was immunoSEQ multiplex PCR; TCRdb's version includes in-frame clones alone and lacks a portion of them. Among roughly 130,000 clones listed, more than 70% were seen once. Specimen: blood, collected from a patient whose treatment included radiotherapy and nephrectomy. All receptors come from a woman in her seventies with renal cell carcinoma. Both conserved end residues are part of each CDR3. Each record gives: clone size, J gene, V gene, D gene, CDR3 DNA, CDR3 protein. D genes are given only for firm matches. Size is stated for part of the rows, as once, few or many counts, or as a class when the clone is expanded.

>NA|TRBJ2-7|TRBV19|NA
TGTGCCAGTAGTAAGGCCATCGGCAGGGGTACCCACGAGCAGTACTTC
CASSKAIGRGTHEQYF
>NA|TRBJ2-1|TRBV2|TRBD2
TGTGCCAGCAGGCCCAGCGGGGGGGTCAACAATGAGCAGTTCTTC
CASRPSGGVNNEQFF
>NA|TRBJ2-3|TRBV2|NA
TGTGCCAGCAGACTAGCCGGAGATACGCAGTATTTT
CASRLAGDTQYF
>NA|TRBJ2-3|TRBV5-1|TRBD2
TGCGCCAGCAGCTTGGGGGACTACCCCACAGATACGCAGTATTTT
CASSLGDYPTDTQYF
>NA|TRBJ2-5|TRBV5-4|NA
TGTGCCAGCAGCTTGGCCGGTAGAGAGACCCAGTACTTC
CASSLAGRETQYF
>once|TRBJ1-2|TRBV5-1|NA
TGCGCCAGCAGGGTCTCGGATCCTTTGTACAGCTACACCTTC
CASRVSDPLYSYTF
>NA|TRBJ2-6|TRBV6-1|TRBD1
TGTGCCAGCAGTGAGGGAGGACAGGGGTTTTCTGGGGCCAACGTCCTGACTTTC
CASSEGGQGFSGANVLTF
>NA|TRBJ1-5|TRBV19|NA
TGTGCCAGTAGTATAAAACAGGGCCTGCCCCAGCATTTT
CASSIKQGLPQHF
>NA|TRBJ2-7|TRBV25-1|NA
TGTGCCAGCAGTGGTCGGAATATCCAGGGAGAGCAGTACTTC
CASSGRNIQGEQYF
>NA|TRBJ2-7|TRBV28|NA
TGTGCCAGCAAGAGTTACACGCTGTCCTCCTACGAGCAGTACTTC
CASKSYTLSSYEQYF
>NA|TRBJ1-4|TRBV6-5|NA
TGTGCCAGCAAGAGCACAACTAATGAAAAACTGTTTTTT
CASKSTTNEKLFF
>NA|TRBJ1-6|TRBV27|TRBD1
TGTGCCAGCAGTTTATGGGGACAGGGCTCACCCCTCCACTTT
CASSLWGQGSPLHF
>NA|TRBJ2-3|TRBV7-2|TRBD2
TGTGCCAGCAGCCTAGGGACTAGCCCAGATACGCAGTATTTT
CASSLGTSPDTQYF
>NA|TRBJ1-1|TRBV6-5|TRBD1
TGTGCCAGCAGGAAAGGGGGCTACAGCACTGAAGCTTTCTTT
CASRKGGYSTEAFF
>few|TRBJ2-2|TRBV27|NA
TGTGCCAGCAGTTTCAGCAGGGCCACCGGGGAGCTGTTTTTT
CASSFSRATGELFF
>NA|TRBJ1-2|TRBV28|NA
TGTGCCAGCAGCGGCGGAGCTAACTATGGCTACACCTTC
CASSGGANYGYTF
>NA|TRBJ2-1|TRBV6-6|NA
TGTGCCAGCAGTTACTCGAATCGGGGCTACAATGAGCAGTTCTTC
CASSYSNRGYNEQFF
>NA|TRBJ1-1|TRBV5-6|NA
TGTGCCAGCAGCCCCAGGGTGGTCCCTGAAGCTTTCTTT
CASSPRVVPEAFF
>NA|TRBJ1-1|TRBV5-8|TRBD1
TGTGCCAGCAGCTGGGGACAGGGCTTGAACACTGAAGCTTTCTTT
CASSWGQGLNTEAFF
>NA|TRBJ1-5|TRBV19|NA
TGTGCCAGTAAAGGGGCATCGGGCAATCAGCCCCAGCATTTT
CASKGASGNQPQHF
>NA|TRBJ2-4|TRBV4-2|NA
TGTGCCAGCAGCCAAGATGTGGTGGGGGGGGCCGGTTTAAACATTCAGTACTTC
CASSQDVVGGAGLNIQYF
>NA|TRBJ1-1|TRBV6-5|TRBD1
TGTGCCAGCAGTCAGGGACAGGGCTTCACTGAAGCTTTCTTT
CASSQGQGFTEAFF
>NA|TRBJ2-3|TRBV27|NA
TGTGCCAGCAGTTTATCTCTGGGGTCAGATACGCAGTATTTT
CASSLSLGSDTQYF
>NA|TRBJ1-2|TRBV6-4|NA
TGTGCCAGCAGTGACTCCCGGGGAGGGGCTAACTATGGCTACACCTTC
CASSDSRGGANYGYTF
>NA|TRBJ1-4|TRBV7-2|NA
TGTGCCAGCAGCTCCGAATTTAGAGGGGAAAAACTGTTTTTT
CASSSEFRGEKLFF
>NA|TRBJ1-3|TRBV18|NA
TGTGCCAGCTCACCACCGGGCGGTCGCTCTGGAAACACCATATATTTT
CASSPPGGRSGNTIYF
>NA|TRBJ2-7|TRBV6-5|NA
TGTGCCAGCAGTTACTCAGGGTTTGCCTCCTACGAGCAGTACTTC
CASSYSGFASYEQYF
>NA|TRBJ1-1|TRBV27|NA
TGTGCCAGCAGGTTAGGATTGGGATGGAACACTGAAGCTTTCTTT
CASRLGLGWNTEAFF
>NA|TRBJ1-2|TRBV19|NA
TGTGCCAGTAGTATAGGTGGCAGGCTCAAGGACTATGGCTACACCTTC
CASSIGGRLKDYGYTF
>NA|TRBJ2-7|TRBV2|NA
TGTGCCAGCAACAGAGCCCCGATTTCCTACGAGCAGTACTTC
CASNRAPISYEQYF
>NA|TRBJ1-2|TRBV6-1|NA
TGTGCCAGCTTACAGAGCTATGGCTACACCTTC
CASLQSYGYTF
>NA|TRBJ1-3|TRBV28|TRBD1
TGTGCCAGCAGCCCTGGACAGGGGGGCTCTGGAAACACCATATATTTT
CASSPGQGGSGNTIYF
>NA|TRBJ2-5|TRBV10-3|NA
TGTGCCATCAGTGATCGGGGGGCCCAAGAGACCCAGTACTTC
CAISDRGAQETQYF
>NA|TRBJ1-5|TRBV18|TRBD1
TGTGCCAGCTCACCACCGGGACAGGCTGGGGGCAATCAGCCCCAGCATTTT
CASSPPGQAGGNQPQHF
>NA|TRBJ1-1|TRBV5-4|NA
TGTGCCAGCAGCTCTTATCGGGACACTGAAGCTTTCTTT
CASSSYRDTEAFF
>NA|TRBJ2-2|TRBV9|NA
TGTGCCAGCAGCGTAGTCCCATACTTGAGCGGGGAGCTGTTTTTT
CASSVVPYLSGELFF
>NA|TRBJ2-2|TRBV4-3|TRBD2
TGCGCCAGCAGCCAAAATGCGGGGGGTAACACCGGGGAGCTGTTTTTT
CASSQNAGGNTGELFF
>NA|TRBJ2-2|TRBV18|TRBD2
TGTGCCAGCTCACCAGCCAGACTAGCGGGGATCGCGAACACCGGGGAGCTGTTTTTT
CASSPARLAGIANTGELFF
>NA|TRBJ2-7|TRBV7-9|NA
TGTGCCAGCAGCCCCAGAGGGGTGGGGGTCGAGCAGTACTTC
CASSPRGVGVEQYF
>NA|TRBJ1-4|TRBV27|NA
TGTGCCAGCAGTTTATCACAGGGAAATGAAAAACTGTTTTTT
CASSLSQGNEKLFF
>NA|TRBJ2-5|TRBV11-3|TRBD2
TGTGCCAGCAGCTTAGTCCCCTGGGTAGCGGGGGGGCAAGAGACCCAGTACTTC
CASSLVPWVAGGQETQYF
>NA|TRBJ2-5|TRBV7-8|TRBD2
TGTGCCAGCAGCTCCCCCGTTGTGTCTAGCGGGGGGGTAGGGGAGACCCAGTACTTC
CASSSPVVSSGGVGETQYF
>NA|TRBJ1-5|TRBV4-2|TRBD1
TGTGCCAGCAGCCAAGATCGAGGGACAGGACTATTGCCCCAGCATTTT
CASSQDRGTGLLPQHF
>NA|TRBJ2-2|TRBV27|NA
TGTGCCAGCAGGAAAGGAGATATGAACACCGGGGAGCTGTTTTTT
CASRKGDMNTGELFF
>NA|TRBJ1-5|TRBV6-1|NA
TGTGCCAGCAGTGGGGAGTTCGGACAGCCCCAGCATTTT
CASSGEFGQPQHF
>NA|TRBJ2-7|TRBV7-9|NA
TGTGCCAGCAGCAAAGTCAATGAGGGGCACTCCTACGAGCAGTACTTC
CASSKVNEGHSYEQYF
>NA|TRBJ1-1|TRBV30|NA
TGTGCCTGGAGTGTGTCAGGCGGAGGGATCACTGAAGCTTTCTTT
CAWSVSGGGITEAFF
>NA|TRBJ1-6|TRBV30|NA
TGTGCCTGGAATTTAGGCGGGAAAGGTTCACCCCTCCACTTT
CAWNLGGKGSPLHF